The rows below give T cell receptor beta chains drawn from one sample of a study of cytomegalovirus exposure and HLA in healthy donors. Sequencing used immunoSEQ multiplex PCR; TCRdb keeps in-frame clones, though not all of them. The sample lists around 220,000 clones, more than 65% occurring once. Sequenced input: PBMCs. These TCRs come from a woman younger than 45 in good health and CMV-seronegative. Both conserved end residues are part of each CDR3. D genes are given only for firm matches. Only some rows state a clone size, as once, few, many or a class for expanded clones.

D gene: TRBD1
CDR3 length: 15
J gene: TRBJ1-2
clone size: NA
V gene: TRBV5-5
CDR3 protein: CASRGGQAANYGYTF
CDR3 DNA: TGTGCCAGCAGAGGTGGACAGGCAGCTAACTATGGCTACACCTTC

D gene: NA
CDR3 length: 14
J gene: TRBJ2-5
clone size: few
V gene: TRBV7-6
CDR3 protein: CASSFPAEGETQYF
CDR3 DNA: TGTGCCAGCAGCTTCCCAGCGGAAGGAGAGACCCAGTACTTC

D gene: NA
CDR3 length: 16
J gene: TRBJ2-3
clone size: once
V gene: TRBV2
CDR3 protein: CASSGGGYSATDTQYF
CDR3 DNA: TGTGCCAGCAGTGGAGGAGGGTATAGTGCGACAGATACGCAGTATTTT

D gene: NA
CDR3 length: 15
J gene: TRBJ1-2
clone size: NA
V gene: TRBV25-1
CDR3 protein: CASSDMLASAYGYTF
CDR3 DNA: TGTGCCAGCAGTGATATGTTGGCCTCCGCCTATGGCTACACCTTC

D gene: TRBD2
CDR3 length: 16
J gene: TRBJ2-7
clone size: NA
V gene: TRBV15
CDR3 protein: CATSRRASGSIHEQYF
CDR3 DNA: TGTGCCACCAGCAGGCGAGCTAGCGGGAGTATCCACGAGCAGTACTTC

D gene: NA
CDR3 length: 14
J gene: TRBJ1-1
clone size: NA
V gene: TRBV5-1
CDR3 protein: CASSYTGSGTEAFF
CDR3 DNA: TGCGCCAGCAGCTACACAGGGTCGGGCACTGAAGCTTTCTTT

D gene: NA
CDR3 length: 13
J gene: TRBJ1-1
clone size: once
V gene: TRBV29-1
CDR3 protein: CSSEEDSGTEAFF
CDR3 DNA: TGCAGCTCCGAGGAGGACAGTGGAACTGAAGCTTTCTTT

D gene: NA
CDR3 length: 13
J gene: TRBJ1-1
clone size: NA
V gene: TRBV19
CDR3 protein: CASSRVLNTEAFF
CDR3 DNA: TGTGCCAGTAGTCGGGTCTTGAACACTGAAGCTTTCTTT

D gene: TRBD1
CDR3 length: 15
J gene: TRBJ2-1
clone size: NA
V gene: TRBV5-4
CDR3 protein: CASSIDRANYNEQFF
CDR3 DNA: TGTGCCAGCAGCATAGACAGGGCCAATTACAATGAGCAGTTCTTC

D gene: TRBD1
CDR3 length: 15
J gene: TRBJ2-7
clone size: NA
V gene: TRBV25-1
CDR3 protein: CASSPPGQFSYEQYF
CDR3 DNA: TGTGCCAGCAGTCCCCCGGGACAGTTCTCCTACGAGCAGTACTTC

D gene: NA
CDR3 length: 14
J gene: TRBJ2-7
clone size: once
V gene: TRBV27
CDR3 protein: CASSLRQGPYEQYF
CDR3 DNA: TGTGCCAGCAGTTTGAGGCAGGGGCCCTACGAGCAGTACTTC

D gene: NA
CDR3 length: 13
J gene: TRBJ1-2
clone size: NA
V gene: TRBV29-1
CDR3 protein: CSVTKPTGPGYTF
CDR3 DNA: TGCAGCGTCACTAAACCGACAGGCCCTGGCTACACCTTC

D gene: NA
CDR3 length: 15
J gene: TRBJ2-1
clone size: NA
V gene: TRBV5-6
CDR3 protein: CASSLNSFSYNEQFF
CDR3 DNA: TGTGCCAGCAGCTTGAACAGCTTCTCCTACAATGAGCAGTTCTTC

D gene: TRBD1
CDR3 length: 14
J gene: TRBJ1-2
clone size: NA
V gene: TRBV2
CDR3 protein: CASRGTDLNYGYTF
CDR3 DNA: TGTGCCAGCAGAGGGACAGATCTCAACTATGGCTACACCTTC

D gene: TRBD2
CDR3 length: 16
J gene: TRBJ2-5
clone size: few
V gene: TRBV6-1
CDR3 protein: CASSARTSGGEETQYF
CDR3 DNA: TGTGCCAGCAGTGCGAGGACTAGCGGGGGTGAAGAGACCCAGTACTTC

D gene: NA
CDR3 length: 14
J gene: TRBJ1-2
clone size: few
V gene: TRBV5-6
CDR3 protein: CASSFRGNPYGYTF
CDR3 DNA: TGTGCCAGCAGCTTCCGGGGGAATCCCTATGGCTACACCTTC

D gene: NA
CDR3 length: 14
J gene: TRBJ1-1
clone size: NA
V gene: TRBV9
CDR3 protein: CASSPGREQSEAFF
CDR3 DNA: TGTGCCAGCAGCCCGGGGCGGGAACAGTCTGAAGCTTTCTTT

D gene: NA
CDR3 length: 15
J gene: TRBJ2-3
clone size: NA
V gene: TRBV11-3
CDR3 protein: CASSLFATPTDTQYF
CDR3 DNA: TGTGCCAGCAGCTTATTCGCGACTCCCACAGATACGCAGTATTTT

D gene: TRBD2
CDR3 length: 15
J gene: TRBJ2-1
clone size: NA
V gene: TRBV2
CDR3 protein: CASRIAGGRYNEQFF
CDR3 DNA: TGTGCCAGCAGGATAGCGGGAGGGCGTTACAATGAGCAGTTCTTC

D gene: NA
CDR3 length: 15
J gene: TRBJ1-4
clone size: NA
V gene: TRBV18
CDR3 protein: CASSPPSREAEKLFF
CDR3 DNA: TGTGCCAGCTCACCACCGAGTCGGGAAGCTGAAAAACTGTTTTTT